These 18 T cell receptor beta chains share one sample of origin, sequenced in a study of sequential checkpoint blockade in melanoma. The treatment was: randomized to nivolumab then ipilimumab (arm A) or the reverse (arm B). Repertoires were generated with immunoSEQ multiplex PCR, while TCRdb's copy carries only in-frame clones and drops some. The repertoire consists of around 34,000 clones, with approximately 81% occurring once and the leading ten covering more than 15%. Specimen: CD8+ T cells sorted from blood (inferred from file names), collected from a patient given nivolumab and ipilimumab in sequence. The receptors stem from a human donor with melanoma.

The chain joins TRBV4-1 to TRBJ2-3; 9 nucleotides align to TRBD2. Germline CDR1 MGHRA, CDR2 YSYEKL. The ends lost 1 base at V and 5 bases at J; junction bases unmatched: 10. The CDR3 contains 17 residues. CDR3 DNA: TGCGCCAGCAGCCAAGGGTTGCGCGGGGGGGCCAAAGATACGCAGTATTTT. It codes for CASSQGLRGGAKDTQYF.

The chain carries TRBV10-3 and TRBJ2-7, with 7 bases lining up with TRBD2. This CDR3 region has 15 residues. V lost 4 bases to trimming and J lost 2 bases; unmatched junction nucleotides: 8. The germline gives CDR1 ENHRY, CDR2 SYGVKD. Here the CDR3 reads CAISVRERPTYEQYF. Written as DNA, the CDR3 is TGTGCCATCAGTGTGCGGGAGCGGCCAACCTACGAGCAGTACTTC.

The CDR3 reads CASSPGQEGNSPLHF. DNA for the CDR3: TGTGCCAGCAGTCCGGGACAGGAGGGTAATTCACCCCTCCACTTT. The chain employs TRBV27 and TRBJ1-6; 8 positions agree with TRBD1. Germline values: CDR1 MNHEY, CDR2 SMNVEV (reference sequence). The CDR3 has 15 amino acids. The junction had 6 bases not matched to a gene; V was cut back by 5 bases and J by 6 bases.

This chain uses TRBV30 with TRBJ1-1; a possible D gene is TRBD1 (5 bases). The CDR3 is made up of 13 amino acids. Per germline, CDR1 GTSNPN and CDR2 SVGIG (reference sequence). The germline V and J ends were trimmed by 2 bases and 4 bases, with 11 bases remaining between them. As DNA, the CDR3 is TGTGCCTGGAGTATGGGGCTCCCCACTGAAGCTTTCTTT. Translating gives CAWSMGLPTEAFF.

The V gene is TRBV5-6, the J gene TRBJ2-7; unclear D gene. The CDR3 length is 13 residues. Germline CDR1 reads SGHDT; CDR2 reads YYEEEE. Trimming took 4 bases from V and 1 from J, leaving 9 bases between them. The CDR3: CASSPVGSYEQYF. CDR3 DNA sequence: TGTGCCAGCAGCCCCGTCGGGTCCTACGAGCAGTACTTC.

The chain joins TRBV27 to TRBJ2-3; possibly TRBD2 for D (6 bases). Germline lookup yields CDR1 MNHEY and CDR2 SMNVEV (reference sequence). The CDR3 is 13 residues long. The V end was cut by 1 base, the J end by 6 bases, with 8 bases between. In DNA, the CDR3 is TGTGCCAGCAGTTTATGGGGGGAGGATACGCAGTATTTT. It codes for CASSLWGEDTQYF.

The rearrangement uses TRBV4-1 and TRBJ1-1, with D perhaps matching TRBD1 (6 bases). Germline CDR1 MGHRA, CDR2 YSYEKL. The CDR3 length is 14 residues. V lost 0 bases and J lost 4, with 9 bases in between. The CDR3 loop reads CASSQDTGITEAFF. CDR3 bases: TGCGCCAGCAGCCAAGACACAGGGATCACTGAAGCTTTCTTT.

The J gene is TRBJ2-7, the V gene TRBV5-1; 7 nucleotides agree with TRBD1. The CDR3 spans 14 residues. CDR1 and CDR2 (germline): SGHRS, YFSETQ. The junction had 6 bases not matched to a gene; V was cut back by 5 bases and J by 1 base. CDR3 in amino acids: CASRPRQGSYEQYF. The CDR3 bases are TGCGCCAGCAGACCGCGACAGGGATCCTACGAGCAGTACTTC.

The gene calls are TRBV13 and TRBJ2-5; D is unresolved. The CDR3 covers 13 residues. The V gene's germline CDR1 is PRHDT and CDR2 FYEKMQ (reference sequence). The germline V and J ends were trimmed by 2 bases and 3 bases, with 7 bases remaining between them. CDR3 nucleotides: TGTGCCAGCAGCTTATTAGAGGAAGAGACCCAGTACTTC. The encoded protein is CASSLLEEETQYF.

This rearrangement joins TRBV27 to TRBJ1-4; D might be TRBD1 (5 bases). Deletions cut 6 bases from V and 1 base from J, with 9 bases between. The CDR3 totals 14 residues. Germline V CDR1 and CDR2: MNHEY, SMNVEV (reference sequence). Here the CDR3 reads CASRPRGTNEKLFF. Here the CDR3 DNA reads TGTGCCAGCAGGCCAAGGGGAACTAATGAAAAACTGTTTTTT.

The count of this clone is one. The chain links TRBV27 to TRBJ2-3; D not resolved. Germline V gene lookup returns CDR1 MNHEY and CDR2 SMNVEV (reference sequence). The CDR3 is 13 residues long. The V and J ends lost 2 bases and 1 base respectively, with 4 bases between them. Here the CDR3 DNA reads TGTGCCAGCAGTTTACTTGGCACAGATACGCAGTATTTT. This sequence encodes CASSLLGTDTQYF.

The chain links TRBV28 to TRBJ2-1, with D tentatively TRBD2 (6 bases). From germline, CDR1 is MDHEN and CDR2 SYDVKM. The germline V and J ends were trimmed by 5 bases and 5 bases, with 13 bases remaining between them. The CDR3 spans 14 residues. CDR3 coding DNA: TGTGCCAGCAGTCCTCCGACTAGGGACAATGAGCAGTTCTTC. It encodes CASSPPTRDNEQFF.

The rearrangement uses TRBV10-2 and TRBJ2-2; D is perhaps TRBD1 (6 bases). Germline V gives CDR1 WSHSY, CDR2 SAAADI. CDR3 size: 15 residues. Trimming took 4 bases from V and 7 from J, leaving 16 bases between them. CDR3 amino acids: CASSVYQGPGGELFF. CDR3 sequence (DNA): TGCGCCAGCAGTGTTTATCAGGGGCCGGGCGGGGAGCTGTTTTTT.

This chain joins TRBV10-3 and TRBJ2-7; D perhaps matches TRBD1 (5 bases). The CDR3 covers 14 residues. V lost 0 bases and J 5 bases, leaving 11 bases between the germline ends. Germline lookup yields CDR1 ENHRY and CDR2 SYGVKD. CDR3 region: CAISESQGAHEQYF. CDR3 DNA: TGTGCCATCAGTGAGTCGCAGGGTGCCCACGAGCAGTACTTC.

This clone was observed a handful of times. The CDR3 DNA follows: TGTGCCAGCAGGACCGGACAGGGGGTGACTGAAGCTTTCTTT. It specifies CASRTGQGVTEAFF. The chain carries TRBV21-1 and TRBJ1-1; the table calls TRBD1, which could not be checked here. TRBV21-1 is an annotated pseudogene. The CDR3 has 14 residues.

The J gene is TRBJ1-2, the V gene TRBV5-1; D gene unclear. Trimming took 0 bases from V and 10 from J, leaving 7 bases between them. Germline V gene data show CDR1 as SGHRS and CDR2 as YFSETQ. CDR3 size: 11 residues. The CDR3 DNA follows: TGCGCCAGCAGCTTGGGAGGAGACTACACCTTC. This encodes CASSLGGDYTF.

The genes are TRBV5-4 and TRBJ2-5, with TRBD1 matching 7 bases. There are 17 residues in the CDR3. The germline V gene encodes CDR1 SGHNT and CDR2 YYREEE (reference sequence). Losses at the gene ends were 4 bases for V and 0 bases for J; bases not matched to a gene: 12. CDR3 sequence (DNA): TGTGCCAGCAGCCAGTGGACAGGCTCGAATTACCAAGAGACCCAGTACTTC. Its translation is CASSQWTGSNYQETQYF. The entire variable domain, with the rest obtained from reference TRBV5-4 and TRBJ2-5, is as follows: ETGVTQSPTHLIKTRGQQVTLRCSSQSGHNTVSWYQQALGQGPQFIFQYYREEENGRGNFPPRFSGLQFPNYSSELNVNALELDDSALYLCASSQWTGSNYQETQYFGPGTRLLVL.

V gene TRBV19 combines with J gene TRBJ1-1; 7 bases are a match to TRBD1. The CDR3 contains 15 residues. V gave up 2 bases and J gave up 4 bases; unmatched junction bases: 7. CDR1 is LNHDA, CDR2 SQIVND, per germline (reference sequence). CDR3 in amino acids: CASSITAGQSTEAFF. The CDR3 DNA is TGTGCCAGTAGTATAACGGCGGGACAGAGCACTGAAGCTTTCTTT.